There are a few counts of the clone carrying this TCR beta chain. Its antigen is unknown. This entry is derived from a study of CD8 T cells in ankylosing spondylitis. General observations from the study: Disease-linked clones proved CD8+ and comparatively uncommon in peripheral blood. Significant enrichment of disease-linked clones was reported in matched ankylosing spondylitis synovial fluid.

Quantitative molecular-barcoded 5'-RACE generated the TCR beta libraries. One entry per CDR3 protein, called by TCRdb with MiXCR from the 5' RACE reads. The sample contains a few hundred thousand distinct CDR3 sequences, 20% of which appear only once. The CDR3 extends over 15 amino acids. Trimming took off 6 bases at V and 9 bases at J, with 24 bases between the two ends. From germline, CDR1 is DFQATT and CDR2 SNEGSKA (reference sequence). V is TRBV20-1 and J is TRBJ2-1, with D possibly matching TRBD2 (7 bases). Source material: blood, either unsorted or a sorted T cell fraction (not recorded which). This TCR came from a female donor with ankylosing spondylitis or in good health (not recorded which). Here the CDR3 reads CSADGGGSFTGEQFF. Here the CDR3 DNA reads TGCAGTGCGGACGGCGGGGGCTCCTTTACGGGTGAGCAGTTCTTC.